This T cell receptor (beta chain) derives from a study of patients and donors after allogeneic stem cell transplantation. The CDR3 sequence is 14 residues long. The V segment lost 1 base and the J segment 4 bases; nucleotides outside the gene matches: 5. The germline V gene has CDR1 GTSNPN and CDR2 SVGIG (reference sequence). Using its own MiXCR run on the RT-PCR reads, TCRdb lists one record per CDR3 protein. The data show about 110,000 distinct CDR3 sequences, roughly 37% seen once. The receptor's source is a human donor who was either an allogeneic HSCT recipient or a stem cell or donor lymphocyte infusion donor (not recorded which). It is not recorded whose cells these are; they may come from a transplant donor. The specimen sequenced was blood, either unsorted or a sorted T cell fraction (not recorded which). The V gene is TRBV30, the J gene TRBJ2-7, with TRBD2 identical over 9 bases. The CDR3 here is CAWSGEAGGYEQYF. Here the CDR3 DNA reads TGTGCCTGGAGTGGAGAAGCGGGAGGTTACGAGCAGTACTTC.